One sample yielded the 8 T cell receptor beta chains listed below, sequenced in a study of shared clonotypes between healthy human individuals. This table comes from immunoSEQ multiplex PCR, and its TCRdb copy is limited to in-frame clones, with some not included. The data contain about 2.3 million clones, around 93% of them seen just once; the ten biggest clones take up 0.37%. Input material: naive CD4+ T cells from PBMCs. Sample subset: CD45RA+ positively selected. All receptors derive from a young man in good health. Some clones in this sample may be carry-over from other donors' samples.

For this clone: This specimen includes other DNA sequences encoding the same CDR3. The V and J genes are TRBV5-1 and TRBJ1-2; D remains ambiguous. This CDR3 is built from 14 residues. Germline lookup yields CDR1 SGHRS and CDR2 YFSETQ. The V and J ends lost 1 base and 3 bases respectively, with 10 bases between them. The CDR3 DNA sequence: TGCGCCAGCAGCTTGTCGGGCGGCGACTATGGCTACACCTTC. It specifies CASSLSGGDYGYTF.

This clone was recorded only once. The rearrangement uses TRBV7-3 and TRBJ2-7; possibly TRBD2 for D (6 bases). Germline V lookup: CDR1 SGHTA, CDR2 FQGTGA. The ends were cut back, 3 bases at V and 2 bases at J, with 8 bases in the middle. This CDR3 has 13 amino acids. CDR3 in DNA: TGTGCCAGCAGCTTTGCGGGGACCTACGAGCAGTACTTC. It yields the protein CASSFAGTYEQYF.

DNA of the CDR3: TGTGCCAGCAGCTGGTACCCGGCGGGTAGAAGCTCCTACAATGAGCAGTTCTTC. Translation: CASSWYPAGRSSYNEQFF. The gene calls are TRBV5-6 and TRBJ2-1, with D possibly matching TRBD2 (5 bases). V was trimmed by 3 bases and J by 0 bases, leaving 19 bases between them. The CDR3 has 18 residues. Germline V lookup: CDR1 SGHDT, CDR2 YYEEEE.

V gene TRBV29-1 combines with J gene TRBJ2-1, with no clear D. V lost 2 bases, J lost 0 bases, and 5 bases lay in between. CDR1 and CDR2 (germline): SQVTM, ANQGSEA. The CDR3 runs 13 residues. CDR3 DNA sequence: TGCAGCGTTGAAACGCTCTCCTACAATGAGCAGTTCTTC. Protein product: CSVETLSYNEQFF.

A remark on this clone: The same CDR3 can be traced to other DNA sequences in this sample. This chain joins TRBV7-9 and TRBJ1-4, with 9 bases lining up with TRBD1. The junction had 3 bases not matched to a gene; V was cut back by 4 bases and J by 6 bases. Germline CDR1 is SEHNR and CDR2 is FQNEAQ (reference sequence). This CDR3 is 14 amino acids long. The CDR3 protein is CASSSGQGDEKLFF. CDR3 coding DNA: TGTGCCAGCAGCTCGGGACAGGGAGATGAAAAACTGTTTTTT.

This rearrangement joins TRBV7-2 to TRBJ1-1; D possibly corresponds to TRBD1 (5 bases). The germline V gene encodes CDR1 SGHTA and CDR2 FQGNSA. This CDR3 contains 14 residues. V gave up 5 bases and J gave up 6 bases, with 16 bases separating them. The CDR3 spells CASSPRVQGPEAFF. The CDR3 DNA follows: TGTGCCAGCAGCCCCCGTGTTCAGGGTCCTGAAGCTTTCTTT.

The V call is TRBV10-3, the J call TRBJ1-2; D gene uncertain. The CDR3 spans 14 residues. CDR1 is ENHRY, CDR2 SYGVKD, per germline. Trimming shortened V by 6 bases and J by 8 bases, and 19 bases separated the two germline ends. The CDR3 spells CAISQSRKLEGYTF. CDR3 coding DNA: TGTGCCATCAGCCAGAGCAGGAAGTTGGAAGGCTACACCTTC.

V usage is TRBV29-1 and J usage is TRBJ2-1; D not resolved. Deletions cut 4 bases from V and 7 bases from J, with 14 bases between. The CDR3 is 13 amino acids. Germline assignment: CDR1 SQVTM and CDR2 ANQGSEA. The CDR3 reads CSVVGARGNEQFF. DNA for the CDR3: TGCAGCGTTGTAGGTGCGCGTGGGAATGAGCAGTTCTTC.